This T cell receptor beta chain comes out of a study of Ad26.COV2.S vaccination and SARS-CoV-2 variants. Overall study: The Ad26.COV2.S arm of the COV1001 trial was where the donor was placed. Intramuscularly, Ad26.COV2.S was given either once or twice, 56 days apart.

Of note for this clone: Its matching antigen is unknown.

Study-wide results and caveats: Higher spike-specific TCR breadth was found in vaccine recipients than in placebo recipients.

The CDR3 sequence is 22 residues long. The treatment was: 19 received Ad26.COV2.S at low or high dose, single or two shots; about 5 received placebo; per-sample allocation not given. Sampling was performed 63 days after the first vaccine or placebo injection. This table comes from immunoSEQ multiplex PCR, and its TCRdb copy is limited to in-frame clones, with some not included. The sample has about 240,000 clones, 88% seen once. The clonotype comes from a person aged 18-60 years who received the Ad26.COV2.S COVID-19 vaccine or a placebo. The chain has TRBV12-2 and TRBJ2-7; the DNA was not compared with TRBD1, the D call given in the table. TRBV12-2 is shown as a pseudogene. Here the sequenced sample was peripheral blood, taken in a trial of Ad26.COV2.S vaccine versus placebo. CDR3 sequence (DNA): TGTGCCGTTCAACCCCCCCGATCGCTTAGGGTCCGGGGGACAGGGGGTGAATACGAGCAGTACTTC. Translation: CAVQPPRSLRVRGTGGEYEQYF.